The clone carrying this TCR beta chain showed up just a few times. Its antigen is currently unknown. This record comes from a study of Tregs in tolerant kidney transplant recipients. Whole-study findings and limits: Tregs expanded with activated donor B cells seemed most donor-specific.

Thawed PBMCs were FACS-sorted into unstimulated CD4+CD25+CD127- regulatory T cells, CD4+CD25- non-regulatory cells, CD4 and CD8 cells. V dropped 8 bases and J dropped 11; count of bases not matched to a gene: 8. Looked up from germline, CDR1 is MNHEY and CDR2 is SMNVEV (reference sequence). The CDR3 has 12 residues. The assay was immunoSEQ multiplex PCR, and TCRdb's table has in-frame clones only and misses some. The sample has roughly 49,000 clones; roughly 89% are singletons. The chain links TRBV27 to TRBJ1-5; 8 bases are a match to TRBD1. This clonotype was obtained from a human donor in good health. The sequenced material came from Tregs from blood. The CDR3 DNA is TGTGCCAGCGCCACAGGGGGAAGGGCCCAGCATTTT. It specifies CASATGGRAQHF.